This T cell receptor (beta chain) originates from a study of cytomegalovirus exposure and HLA in healthy donors (dated by TCRdb to about 2017). Regarding the complete study: In an earlier analysis of approximately 500 of the donors, 276 Gb of sequence data and about 110 million unique TCR beta sequences from 180 million or so T cells were reported. The study aimed to test whether signatures of past pathogen exposure could be identified by cataloging public T cell receptors. Of the 300 to 500 genotyped donors, 75% to 85% were placed in the genetic ancestry cluster associated with self-reported Caucasian donors. An early release covering around 630 HLA-typed donors comprised around 300 gigabases of sequencing data and tens of millions of unique TCR sequences. HLA typing included class I and class II loci at four-digit resolution. In a later analysis, previously published TCR beta repertoires from 670 or so donors were re-analyzed and high-resolution HLA genotyping was added so that TCR occurrence patterns could be studied. In a later genetic analysis, genome-wide SNP genotypes for about 65% of the 666 donors were used, and that subset was treated as a discovery cohort. A separate validation cohort of roughly 120 different subjects was used in addition to the approximately 670-subject first cohort. Donor age, sex, ethnicity and CMV serostatus were compiled alongside the repertoire data. All discovery cohort repertoires had been generated on a single sequencing platform. In the later analysis, no new phenotypic data were used to find candidate immune exposures; instead, reliance was placed on TCR beta sequences and their occurrence across donors. An earlier analysis of some 500 of the donors applied high-throughput TCR beta sequencing to assess whether each TCR beta V gene segment acted as functional or pseudogenic. Because of strong linkage in the cohort, roughly five DR-DQ haplotypes were treated as single units for association and clustering. The study combined high-throughput TCR immunosequencing, statistical association of individual TCRs with disease status, and machine learning to predict cytomegalovirus infection status. On average, over 200,000 unique TCR beta nucleotide sequences were sequenced per donor among more than 350 genotyped donors of the cohort, with roughly a sixth of those sequences being non-productive. The study profiled the T cell repertoires of some 610 subjects by immunosequencing and related them to cytomegalovirus serostatus. The number of donors typed differed by locus, with roughly 629-640 for A, B, C, DRB1 and DQB1, roughly 520 for DQA1, approximately 580 for DPA1, and roughly 450 for DPB1.

The cohort comprised 670 or so healthy bone marrow donors. All cohort members were sampled while nominally healthy, although unrecorded immune exposures were likely present. The donor was CMV seronegative and was included in the group of around 320 seronegative cohort members. A peripheral blood sample was provided by each donor, and peripheral blood mononuclear cells were used for TCR beta sequencing. Genomic DNA was extracted from the blood cell samples with the Qiagen DNeasy Blood Extraction Kit. CDR3 length: 11 amino acids, cysteine to phenylalanine. Only the CDR3 DNA stays, 33 bases, in frame from base 1. According to the germline V gene, CDR1 reads SGHVS and CDR2 reads FQNEAQ. V sheds 5 bases and J sheds 11 bases, leaving 11 bases between their ends. Broad study findings and their caveats: The sequencing pipeline was judged likely to have produced a cluster of highly shared sequence variants as a technical artifact. An earlier analysis of several hundred of the donors showed that most TCR beta V segments appeared in productive rearrangements either about 87% or about 30% of the time, which broadly matched IMGT annotations. Most CMV-associated TCR beta chains appeared to be HLA-restricted in a later analysis, and the HLA associations seemed to be driven largely by CMV exposure. Only TCR beta chains were sequenced in this cohort, and the absence of alpha or paired-chain data limited detectable features. Linkage disequilibrium might explain the correlated functional status among segregating V segments, but an unknown experimental factor could not be ruled out. The classifier was reported to diagnose cytomegalovirus status with high specificity and sensitivity in both the original cohort and the validation cohort. The 87-base-pair reads could not distinguish some IMGT-functional V segments, including TRBV6-2 and TRBV6-3, so those segments were excluded. The study gave a list of roughly 150 TCR beta chains associated with cytomegalovirus. In a later analysis, 16,951 TCR beta sequences were associated with specific HLA alleles at a false discovery rate of 0.05. It was suggested by the authors that the approach could potentially be generalized to other disease states and immunological phenotypes. An association between a missense DCLRE1C variant and V-gene and J-gene trimming of TCR beta chains was found in a later genetic analysis and replicated in an independent cohort. CMV serostatus was the only immune exposure information available for the cohort. Seventeen rarely observed V segments, including chromosome 9 orphons, were excluded from the earlier analysis of some 590 of the donors because counts were too low. Most TCR sequences were seen in very few donors, while some public TCRs were found in many individuals. In vitro tests confirmed that three of the cytomegalovirus-associated TCR beta chains recognize cytomegalovirus antigens. In a later analysis, the rate of TCR association differed among HLA loci, with DRB1 alleles having the most associated TCRs and HLA-C alleles having the fewest. A later analysis found that HLA-associated TCR beta chains were more clonally expanded and had lower generation probabilities than equally common non-associated chains. Assigning TCR associations to individual alleles was difficult when HLA alleles, especially DR and DQ, strongly co-occurred. Because some donors lacked HLA typing at each locus, the association tests relied only on the typed subset. According to a later genetic analysis, donors in an Asian-associated ancestry cluster had fewer N-insertions in productive TCRs than the approximately 630-donor mean. Roughly uniform sequencing depth across donors was assumed in presence/absence analyses, although this assumption may not hold. According to a later analysis, parvovirus B19, influenza, CMV and Epstein-Barr virus appeared linked to several top co-occurrence clusters. A further reported finding was that TCR beta sequences accurately predicted the HLA-A and HLA-B alleles for most subjects in the first cohort.

Library method: the immunoSEQ multiplex PCR assay. For the multiplex PCR, a mixture combining 60 forward primers for TCR Vbeta segments and 13 reverse primers for TCR Jbeta segments was used. A multiplex PCR assay on genomic DNA amplified the CDR3 region of rearranged TCR beta genes. The Illumina HiSeq System was used to sequence the amplified TCR beta libraries as 87-base-pair reads. The study's processing was this. Across the 670 or so repertoires, a later analysis counted tens of millions of unique TCR beta chains, 8.5 million to 12 million of which were shared by at least two donors. Raw reads were error-corrected and collapsed into unique sequences by a nearest-neighbor algorithm in which closely related sequences were merged to remove PCR and sequencing errors. Alignment of CDR3 sequences to IMGT reference sequences was used to assign V, D and J gene segments. For a sequence to be retained, a match of at least six nucleotides was required to both a V gene segment and a J gene segment. Rearrangements were classified as productive when the CDR3 lacked stop codons and remained in frame with V and J, and all other rearrangements were classified as non-productive. Following IMGT convention, CDR3 was defined as the stretch from the second conserved V-encoded cysteine up to the conserved J-encoded phenylalanine. The earlier analysis of some 580 of the donors excluded any sequence lacking an unambiguous match to a single V gene segment. In an earlier analysis of 587 of the donors, V segments were called functional above 56.7% productive rearrangements and were called segregating when the between-donor standard deviation exceeded 5%. A statistical classification framework was developed to diagnose cytomegalovirus status using the catalog of TCR beta chain sequences. In a later analysis, V and J genes were assigned by comparing TCR nucleotide sequences against IMGT/GENE-DB human TR gene sequences. A later analysis assigned CDR3 sequences and most-parsimonious VDJ recombination scenarios with the TCRdist pipeline. In a later analysis, each TCR beta chain was defined by its CDR3 amino acid sequence together with its V-gene family, and reads without a unique V-gene family were excluded. To address suspected cross-contamination and a sequencing artifact, a later analysis removed approximately 600 highly shared, low-generation-probability nucleotide sequences. In a later analysis, a clonal expansion index for each public chain was calculated from normalized within-repertoire ranks of inferred template counts. In a later analysis, generation probabilities were computed using a VDJ recombination model fitted to out-of-frame rearrangements, and the results were checked against IGoR. Hypergeometric tests were used in a later analysis to score TCR-TCR, TCR-HLA and TCR-CMV co-occurrence, with a repertoire-size bias correction applied to the TCR pairs. False discovery rates were estimated in a later analysis by permuting HLA or CMV assignments 20 times. In a later analysis, co-occurring TCRs were grouped using DBSCAN, with TCRdist sequence similarity added in when clustering inside HLA-allele-positive subsets. Co-occurrence clustering excluded repertoires with fewer than 30,000 or more than 120,000 public chains, plus five with anomalous nucleotide sharing. In its TCRdb copy, this immuneACCESS table keeps in-frame sequences only and misses some clones. Where compared with another copy, unresolved V genes explain less than half of these, and the others have no known cause. The V and J calls and the clone size are those of that table, but D and trimming were determined from the DNA. This sample lists under 150,000 clones; about two thirds were detected once. The top ten constitute roughly 2% of the sample.

As regards this clone: No cognate antigen has been identified for it. Base qualities are not recorded, but no much larger clone differs from it by a single base.

The sample was PBMCs. The rearrangement combines TRBV7-8 with TRBJ2-3; the D gene cannot be resolved reliably. This clonotype was obtained from a man aged 40-55 years in good health and CMV-seronegative. The CDR3 reads CASSGDRRQYF. The nucleotide sequence reads TGTGCCAGCAGCGGAGACCGGAGGCAGTATTTT.